The 24 T cell receptor beta chains in this list originate from one sample, sequenced in a study of control samples from healthy donors and cancer patients. Profiled with immunoSEQ multiplex PCR; TCRdb holds only in-frame clones, not every one. This sample yields around 28,000 clones, of which under 95% are seen a single time; around 15% belongs to the top ten. Sequenced material: PBMCs. These receptors were taken from a man aged 50 to 60 with lung cancer.

The table lists this clone with a few counts. The J gene is TRBJ2-7, the V gene TRBV5-4; the D is unclear. Trimming cost V 0 bases and J 0 bases, with 7 bases left between them. In germline, CDR1 is SGHNT, CDR2 YYREEE (reference sequence). The CDR3 sequence is 14 residues long. The CDR3 DNA follows: TGTGCCAGCAGCTTGGATCACAGCTCCTACGAGCAGTACTTC. Translation: CASSLDHSSYEQYF.

The rearrangement links TRBV29-1 to TRBJ1-1; D uncertain. The CDR3 sequence is 13 residues long. V lost 3 bases and J lost 3, with 11 bases in between. The germline CDR1 and CDR2 sequences are SQVTM and ANQGSEA. The CDR3 reads CSVDKGRDTEAFF. In DNA form, the CDR3 reads TGCAGCGTTGACAAGGGTAGAGACACTGAAGCTTTCTTT.

The rearrangement uses TRBV19 and TRBJ2-1; 8 bases align to TRBD2. The J segment lost 9 bases and the V segment lost 2 bases, leaving 6 bases of the junction unmatched. The germline gives CDR1 LNHDA, CDR2 SQIVND (reference sequence). This CDR3 comprises 14 residues. This chain's CDR3 is CASSISGGASEQFF. The DNA of the CDR3 is TGTGCCAGTAGTATATCGGGGGGGGCCAGTGAGCAGTTCTTC.

V and J are TRBV7-2 and TRBJ2-3, with 8 bases fitting TRBD2. Germline lookup yields CDR1 SGHTA and CDR2 FQGNSA. The CDR3 totals 14 residues. Trimming cost V 5 bases and J 6 bases; bases outside gene matches: 7. CDR3 sequence reads: CASSPPGGVDTQYF. For the CDR3, the DNA is TGTGCCAGCAGCCCTCCCGGGGGGGTGGATACGCAGTATTTT.

This chain joins TRBV6-5 and TRBJ2-7; 8 bases are shared with TRBD1. The CDR3 loop spans 13 amino acids. Germline V gives CDR1 MNHEY, CDR2 SVGAGI. The V segment lost 8 bases and the J segment 6 bases; nucleotides outside the gene matches: 9. The CDR3 sequence: CASLDRGWAEQYF. The CDR3 DNA reads TGTGCCAGCCTAGACAGGGGATGGGCCGAGCAGTACTTC.

The chain links TRBV6-5 to TRBJ2-7, with D unclear. V lost 6 bases to trimming and J lost 2 bases, with 8 bases between them. Germline CDR1 MNHEY, CDR2 SVGAGI. This CDR3 region has 12 residues. The CDR3 DNA reads TGTGCCAGCAGAGGCGATCCCTACGAGCAGTACTTC. This encodes CASRGDPYEQYF.

This chain uses TRBV18 with TRBJ2-2, with TRBD1 as a possible D gene (5 bases). V was clipped by 3 bases and J by 7 bases, with 12 bases between them. CDR3 length: 14 residues. The germline CDR1 and CDR2 sequences are KGHSH and LQKENI. The CDR3: CASSPTESVGELFF. The DNA for the CDR3 is TGTGCCAGCTCACCGACAGAGTCCGTCGGGGAGCTGTTTTTT. Full variable domain (missing parts from reference TRBV18 and TRBJ2-2): NAGVMQNPRHLVRRRGQEARLRCSPMKGHSHVYWYRQLPEEGLKFMVYLQKENIIDESGMPKERFSAEFPKEGPSILRIQQVVRGDSAAYFCASSPTESVGELFFGEGSRLTVL.

This clone was seen once. The J gene is TRBJ2-1, the V gene TRBV9, with TRBD1 matching over 7 bases. The germline CDR1 and CDR2 sequences are SGDLS and YYNGEE. Trimming took 0 bases from V and 9 from J; bases not matched to a gene: 12. CDR3 length equals 16 residues. CDR3 coding DNA: TGTGCCAGCAGCGTAGGCCTAGGGACAGTAGGAGTTGAGCAGTTCTTC. Translating gives CASSVGLGTVGVEQFF.

The chain links TRBV24-1 to TRBJ2-2; 10 bases line up with TRBD2. The CDR3 contains 18 residues. The germline gives CDR1 KGHDR, CDR2 SFDVKD. J gave up 5 bases and V 9 bases, and 17 bases lay outside the gene matches. CDR3: CATQGMSAGGITTGELFF. The CDR3, as DNA: TGTGCCACCCAAGGGATGTCAGCGGGGGGGATTACAACCGGGGAGCTGTTTTTT.

By its share, this clone is medium-sized (0.01 to 0.1%). The V and J genes are TRBV6-5 and TRBJ1-1; TRBD1 agrees at 7 bases. In germline, CDR1 is MNHEY, CDR2 SVGAGI. V dropped 6 bases and J dropped 0; count of bases not matched to a gene: 7. This CDR3 contains 15 residues. CDR3 in amino acids: CASRIKGGVNTEAFF. As DNA, the CDR3 is TGTGCCAGCAGAATCAAAGGGGGCGTGAACACTGAAGCTTTCTTT.

This clone has only one observation. The chain carries TRBV6-5 and TRBJ1-2, with D possibly being TRBD1 (5 bases). The CDR3 has 15 amino acids. The V end lost 8 bases, the J end lost 4 bases, and 20 bases lay between the germline ends. In germline, CDR1 is MNHEY, CDR2 SVGAGI. CDR3 loop: CASWTTGRDFYGYTF. CDR3 coding DNA: TGTGCCAGCTGGACTACGGGACGTGATTTCTATGGCTACACCTTC.

The chain has TRBV11-1 and TRBJ1-1; D call uncertain. This CDR3 comprises 14 residues. CDR1 is SGHAT and CDR2 is FQDESV in the germline V gene (reference sequence). Trimming cost V 5 bases and J 0 bases, with 10 bases left between them. DNA of the CDR3: TGTGCCAGCAGCCCAGATTTAATGAACACTGAAGCTTTCTTT. Protein product: CASSPDLMNTEAFF.

This clone was observed once. The chain has TRBV7-2 and TRBJ1-1; D gene ambiguous. Germline assignment: CDR1 SGHTA and CDR2 FQGNSA. Trimming took off 5 bases at V and 5 bases at J, with 15 bases between the two ends. The CDR3 length is 14 residues. CDR3 sequence (DNA): TGTGCCAGCAGCCCGAGGGTAGGTTGGACTGAAGCTTTCTTT. Amino acids: CASSPRVGWTEAFF. Full variable domain (rest looked up from reference TRBV7-2 and TRBJ1-1): GAGVSQSPSNKVTEKGKDVELRCDPISGHTALYWYRQSLGQGLEFLIYFQGNSAPDKSGLPSDRFSAERTGGSVSTLTIQRTQQEDSAVYLCASSPRVGWTEAFFGQGTRLTVV.

This chain joins TRBV5-4 and TRBJ1-5; weak D call: TRBD1 (5 bases). This CDR3 region has 16 residues. With 6 bases removed from V and 0 bases from J, the gap between germline ends came to 16 bases. Germline V gives CDR1 SGHNT, CDR2 YYREEE (reference sequence). The CDR3: CASTIGGGISNQPQHF. The CDR3, as DNA: TGTGCCAGCACCATCGGGGGGGGAATTAGCAATCAGCCCCAGCATTTT.

The chain employs TRBV19 and TRBJ2-3, with D maybe TRBD1 (6 bases). V was trimmed by 7 bases and J by 3 bases, leaving 20 bases between them. The CDR3 extends over 16 amino acids. Germline lookup yields CDR1 LNHDA and CDR2 SQIVND (reference sequence). CDR3 sequence (DNA): TGTGCCAGTACTAAAACCTCAGGGGTTGGGACAGATACGCAGTATTTT. This translates into CASTKTSGVGTDTQYF.

CDR3: CASSSGTNGYTF. CDR3 sequence (DNA): TGTGCCAGCAGCTCCGGGACAAATGGCTACACCTTC. This rearrangement joins TRBV7-9 to TRBJ1-2; D is possibly TRBD1 (6 bases). Trimming pared 4 bases from V and 6 bases from J, leaving 9 bases between. Germline CDR1 SEHNR, CDR2 FQNEAQ (reference sequence). The CDR3 consists of 12 residues.

The V call is TRBV10-3, the J call TRBJ1-4; D ambiguous. The CDR3 extends over 15 amino acids. Germline V gene lookup returns CDR1 ENHRY and CDR2 SYGVKD. V was pared by 0 bases and J by 0 bases, with 5 bases between. CDR3 nucleotides: TGTGCCATCAGTGAGTCTGGTGCAACTAATGAAAAACTGTTTTTT. Its protein is CAISESGATNEKLFF.

The chain employs TRBV6-2 or TRBV6-3 and TRBJ1-5; D remains unclear. The CDR3 has 15 amino acids. V lost 3 bases, J lost 0 bases, and 9 bases lay in between. From germline, CDR1 is MNHEY and CDR2 SVGEGT. CDR3 residues: CASSYGQTSNQPQHF. Written as DNA, the CDR3 is TGTGCCAGCAGTTATGGGCAGACTAGCAATCAGCCCCAGCATTTT.

This chain connects TRBV5-1 to TRBJ1-2; 8 bases match TRBD1. V shed 0 bases, J shed 3 bases, and the junction held 7 bases outside the gene matches. The germline V gene has CDR1 SGHRS and CDR2 YFSETQ. CDR3 length: 16 amino acids. The CDR3 DNA is TGCGCCAGCAGCTTGGATCTGCCGGGACAGGACTATGGCTACACCTTC. The encoded protein is CASSLDLPGQDYGYTF. Complete variable domain (other parts from reference TRBV5-1 and TRBJ1-2): KAGVTQTPRYLIKTRGQQVTLSCSPISGHRSVSWYQQTPGQGLQFLFEYFSETQRNKGNFPGRFSGRQFSNSRSEMNVSTLELGDSALYLCASSLDLPGQDYGYTFGSGTRLTVV.

This clone was seen more than once but under ten times. The chain employs TRBV6-4 and TRBJ1-1; perhaps TRBD1 as D (6 bases). Germline CDR1 reads MRHNA; CDR2 reads SNTAGT. The CDR3 runs 13 residues. V gave up 6 bases and J gave up 5 bases, with 13 bases separating them. The CDR3 DNA sequence: TGTGCCAGCAGGGACAGACCTGGGACTGAAGCTTTCTTT. Amino acids: CASRDRPGTEAFF.

The chain recombines TRBV5-6 with TRBJ1-2; maybe TRBD1 (6 bases). From germline, CDR1 is SGHDT and CDR2 YYEEEE. The CDR3 has 13 amino acids. Trimming removed 7 bases from V and 2 bases from J, with 12 bases in between. CDR3 bases: TGTGCCAGCGACGCGGACAGAAACTATGGCTACACCTTC. Translating gives CASDADRNYGYTF.

In its sample, this clone was seen a few times. V gene TRBV6-5 combines with J gene TRBJ1-2, with D maybe TRBD1 (6 bases). Germline V gives CDR1 MNHEY, CDR2 SVGAGI. The CDR3 loop spans 15 amino acids. The V and J ends lost 5 bases and 1 base respectively, with 14 bases between them. CDR3 residues: CASSLDRRYNYGYTF. The CDR3 DNA reads TGTGCCAGCAGTCTTGACAGGCGTTATAACTATGGCTACACCTTC.

The chain is built from TRBV7-3 and TRBJ1-2, with TRBD1 identical over 7 bases. Germline V lookup: CDR1 SGHTA, CDR2 FQGTGA. V trimming: 0 bases; J trimming: 13 bases; junction bases outside the gene matches: 14. The CDR3 runs to 15 residues. The CDR3 reads CASSLTPDRVQGLTF. CDR3 nucleotide sequence: TGTGCCAGCAGCTTAACCCCTGACAGGGTCCAAGGACTCACCTTC.

The genes are TRBV6-5 and TRBJ2-4; 8 nucleotides line up with TRBD1. From germline, CDR1 is MNHEY and CDR2 SVGAGI. V shed 5 bases and J 8 bases; nucleotides not matched to a gene: 2. The CDR3 totals 12 residues. In nucleotides, the CDR3 is TGTGCCAGCAGTCAGGGGGCGGACATTCAGTACTTC. Protein: CASSQGADIQYF.